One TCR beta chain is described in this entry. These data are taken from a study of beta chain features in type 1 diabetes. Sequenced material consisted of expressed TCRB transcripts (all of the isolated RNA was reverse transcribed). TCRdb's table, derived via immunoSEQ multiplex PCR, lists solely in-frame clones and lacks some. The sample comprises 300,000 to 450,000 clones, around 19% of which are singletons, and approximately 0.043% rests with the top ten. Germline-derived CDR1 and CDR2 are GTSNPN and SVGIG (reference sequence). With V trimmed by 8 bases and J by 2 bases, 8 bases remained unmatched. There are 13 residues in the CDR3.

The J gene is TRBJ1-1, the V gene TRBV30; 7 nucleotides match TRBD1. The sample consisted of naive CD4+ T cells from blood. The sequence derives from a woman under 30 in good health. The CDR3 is CAVTRGVNTEAFF. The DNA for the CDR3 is TGTGCCGTGACCAGGGGGGTTAACACTGAAGCTTTCTTT.